The 28 T cell receptor beta chains presented below share a single source sample, sequenced in a study of T-cell memory formation after mild COVID-19. TCRdb independently ran MiXCR on the 5' RACE reads; one entry per CDR3 protein. The sample lists fewer than 95,000 distinct CDR3 sequences, roughly 16% occurring once. Sequenced input: PBMCs or a T cell subset sorted from them (not recorded which). Receptors were obtained from a man aged 18 to 30 who had mild COVID-19 (a few samples of this study predate the infection). Cell type and time point are not known.

In its sample, this clonotype was seen a few times. The chain couples TRBV5-1 to TRBJ2-1; a possible D gene is TRBD2 (7 bases). The CDR3 consists of 13 residues. V was trimmed by 6 bases and J by 8 bases, leaving 15 bases between them. Germline-derived CDR1 and CDR2 are SGHRS and YFSETQ. The CDR3 DNA reads TGCGCCAGCAACCATGGGGGGGCATATGAGCAGTTCTTC. This codes for CASNHGGAYEQFF.

This clonotype appeared a few times. The rearrangement links TRBV4-1 to TRBJ2-7; possible D gene TRBD1, 6 bases. Germline CDR1 and CDR2: MGHRA and YSYEKL. The CDR3 length is 14 residues. The ends were cut back, 4 bases at V and 3 bases at J, with 13 bases in the middle. CDR3 DNA: TGCGCCAGCAGCCCCCGGGACAACCTCTACGAGCAGTACGTC. Protein: CASSPRDNLYEQYV.

The chain recombines TRBV3-1 with TRBJ2-3, with D tentatively TRBD1 or TRBD2 (5 bases each). The length of the CDR3 is 15 residues. The V and J ends lost 5 bases and 3 bases respectively, with 15 bases between them. Germline CDR1 reads LGHDT; CDR2 reads YNNKEL (reference sequence). The CDR3 nucleotides read TGTGCCAGCAGCTACACAGGCTCGGGGACAGATACGCAGTATTTT. Amino acid sequence: CASSYTGSGTDTQYF.

V is TRBV4-3 and J is TRBJ1-1; tentative D call: TRBD1 (5 bases). Germline CDR1 LGHNA, CDR2 YSLEER. Trimming took 4 bases from V and 5 from J, leaving 11 bases between them. The CDR3 consists of 13 residues. Here the CDR3 reads CASSRGVGTEAFF. DNA for the CDR3: TGCGCCAGCAGCCGGGGGGTGGGGACTGAAGCTTTCTTT.

This clonotype was found many times. J is TRBJ2-1 and V is TRBV4-3, with 9 positions matching TRBD2. CDR3 length: 16 amino acids. With V trimmed by 0 bases and J by 3 bases, 3 bases remained unmatched. The germline V gene encodes CDR1 LGHNA and CDR2 YSLEER. The CDR3 nucleotides read TGCGCCAGCAGCCAAGACGGAGCGGGGGGCTACAATGAGCAGTTCTTC. This gives the protein CASSQDGAGGYNEQFF.

The V gene is TRBV7-9, the J gene TRBJ2-2; TRBD2 might be the D (6 bases). CDR1 is SEHNR, CDR2 FQNEAQ, per germline (reference sequence). Trimming cost V 0 bases and J 0 bases, with 8 bases left between them. This CDR3 contains 16 residues. The CDR3 reads CASSLAGRSNTGELFF. CDR3 DNA sequence: TGTGCCAGCAGCTTAGCGGGGAGGTCGAACACCGGGGAGCTGTTTTTT.

This clonotype came up many times. The J gene is TRBJ2-5, the V gene TRBV7-7; D is perhaps TRBD1 or TRBD2 (5 bases each). CDR1 is SSHAT, CDR2 FNYEAQ, per germline (reference sequence). This CDR3 contains 12 residues. The V gene lost 6 bases and the J gene lost 5 bases, with 10 bases spanning the gap. CDR3 in amino acids: CASSLRGETQYF. CDR3 nucleotide sequence: TGTGCCAGCAGTTTGAGGGGTGAGACCCAGTACTTC.

This clonotype was detected only a few times. The chain has TRBV15 and TRBJ1-2, with D tentatively TRBD1 (6 bases). V lost 0 bases and J lost 3, with 14 bases in between. The CDR3 extends over 16 amino acids. Germline V lookup: CDR1 LNHNV, CDR2 YYDKDF (reference sequence). This chain's CDR3 is CATSRDHRDLHYGYTF. DNA for the CDR3: TGTGCCACCAGCAGAGACCACAGGGACCTCCACTATGGCTACACCTTC.

This clonotype was observed a handful of times. V usage is TRBV15 and J usage is TRBJ1-6, with D possibly TRBD1 on 6 matching bases. The germline V gene has CDR1 LNHNV and CDR2 YYDKDF (reference sequence). This CDR3 is built from 14 residues. V was trimmed by 2 bases and J by 10 bases, leaving 12 bases between them. CDR3 nucleotides: TGTGCCACCAGCAGATCCGGGGACAAGTCACCCCTCCACTTT. This gives the protein CATSRSGDKSPLHF.

The rearrangement uses TRBV29-1 and TRBJ1-1; D perhaps matches TRBD1 (5 bases). This CDR3 is built from 13 residues. Germline lookup yields CDR1 SQVTM and CDR2 ANQGSEA. Trimming left V 2 bases short and J 6 bases short, with 13 bases between. CDR3 residues: CSVERGEGAEAFF. The CDR3 nucleotides read TGCAGCGTTGAACGAGGGGAAGGGGCTGAAGCTTTCTTT.

This clonotype was counted only a few times. This sequence joins TRBV11-3 and TRBJ2-1, with no clear D. Trimming cost V 7 bases and J 6 bases, with 16 bases left between them. This CDR3 is 14 amino acids long. Germline V gene sequence: CDR1 SGHNT, CDR2 YENEEA. The CDR3 DNA reads TGTGCCAGCATCCTAGTCCTCCCCGGCAATGAGCAGTTCTTC. Protein sequence: CASILVLPGNEQFF.

This clonotype was counted only a few times. The chain has TRBV7-9 and TRBJ1-1, with TRBD1 as a possible D gene (5 bases). V shed 7 bases and J shed 0 bases, with 12 bases lying between them. The CDR3 covers 14 residues. Germline loops: CDR1 SEHNR, CDR2 FQNEAQ (reference sequence). The CDR3 loop is CASTDSLMNTEAFF. DNA for the CDR3: TGTGCCAGCACTGACAGTTTAATGAACACTGAAGCTTTCTTT.

The V gene is TRBV11-2, the J gene TRBJ2-2; D gene unclear. V lost 4 bases to trimming and J lost 5 bases, with 14 bases between them. CDR1 is SGHAT and CDR2 is FQNNGV in the germline V gene. The CDR3 runs 15 residues. Written as DNA, the CDR3 is TGTGCCAGCAGCTCAAATATGGCCAGGACCGGGGAGCTGTTTTTT. Its protein is CASSSNMARTGELFF.

In its sample, this clonotype was seen many times. The rearrangement links TRBV4-3 to TRBJ2-7, with TRBD2 identical over 7 bases. The CDR3 runs to 15 residues. Germline lookup yields CDR1 LGHNA and CDR2 YSLEER. The J segment lost 0 bases and the V segment lost 0 bases, leaving 2 bases of the junction unmatched. CDR3 DNA sequence: TGCGCCAGCAGCCAAGACCTAGCGGCCTCCTACGAGCAGTACTTC. Translated: CASSQDLAASYEQYF.

This sequence joins TRBV6-5 and TRBJ2-5; either TRBD1 or TRBD2 may supply D (6 bases each). Germline-derived CDR1 and CDR2 are MNHEY and SVGAGI. This CDR3 comprises 17 residues. V was clipped by 2 bases and J by 1 base, with 17 bases between them. DNA for the CDR3: TGTGCCAGCAGTTACACGTACCTAGGAGGGGGCCAAGAGACCCAGTACTTC. Its translation: CASSYTYLGGGQETQYF.

This clonotype was seen at least ten times. The V call is TRBV7-6, the J call TRBJ2-2; unclear D gene. CDR1 and CDR2 from the germline V gene are SGHVS and FNYEAQ. The CDR3 is 12 residues long. The V gene lost 6 bases and the J gene lost 6 bases, with 8 bases spanning the gap. The CDR3 is CASRFSPGELFF. The CDR3 DNA reads TGTGCCAGCAGATTCTCCCCCGGGGAGCTGTTTTTT.

V gene TRBV7-9 combines with J gene TRBJ2-6; D unresolved. CDR1 is SEHNR, CDR2 FQNEAQ, per germline (reference sequence). V lost 1 base, J lost 2 bases, and 15 bases lay in between. The CDR3 covers 18 residues. The CDR3 DNA reads as TGTGCCAGCAGCTTAGGCCCGGGCGAGAGGCCTGGGGCCAACGTCCTGACTTTC. Protein product: CASSLGPGERPGANVLTF.

V usage is TRBV7-9 and J usage is TRBJ1-3; D may be TRBD1 (6 bases). The CDR3 extends over 17 amino acids. Trimming pared 1 base from V and 0 bases from J, leaving 13 bases between. Per germline, CDR1 SEHNR and CDR2 FQNEAQ (reference sequence). The CDR3 sequence: CASSLGGGASSGNTIYF. CDR3 in DNA: TGTGCCAGCAGCTTAGGCGGGGGGGCAAGCTCTGGAAACACCATATATTTT.

This chain uses TRBV5-1 with TRBJ2-7; D call uncertain. Looked up from germline, CDR1 is SGHRS and CDR2 is YFSETQ. Trimming shortened V by 1 base and J by 5 bases, and 4 bases separated the two germline ends. CDR3 length: 11 residues. The chain's CDR3 is CASSLLDEQYF. In nucleotides, the CDR3 is TGCGCCAGCAGCTTGTTGGACGAGCAGTACTTC.

The chain has TRBV28 and TRBJ2-3, with TRBD1 matching over 7 bases. The CDR3 totals 13 residues. Germline CDR1 and CDR2: MDHEN and SYDVKM. V dropped 5 bases and J dropped 6; count of bases not matched to a gene: 5. This chain's CDR3 is CASSDRAEDTQYF. The DNA of the CDR3 is TGTGCCAGCAGTGACAGGGCGGAGGATACGCAGTATTTT.

J is TRBJ2-1 and V is TRBV9, with TRBD2 matching over 9 bases. The CDR3 sequence is 16 residues long. Germline CDR1 is SGDLS and CDR2 is YYNGEE. Trimming cost V 3 bases and J 8 bases; bases outside gene matches: 12. This CDR3 is CASSGRAGGPGYEQFF. CDR3 DNA sequence: TGTGCCAGCAGCGGTCGGGCGGGGGGGCCTGGCTATGAGCAGTTCTTC.

The chain links TRBV5-1 to TRBJ2-3; 7 nucleotides match TRBD1. Germline trimming cut 2 bases from V and 0 bases from J; bases unmatched to any gene: 3. CDR3 size: 15 residues. Germline-derived CDR1 and CDR2 are SGHRS and YFSETQ. The CDR3: CASSFEGASTDTQYF. In DNA form, the CDR3 reads TGCGCCAGCAGCTTTGAGGGGGCCAGCACAGATACGCAGTATTTT.

There are a few counts of this clonotype. The junction and the germline gene differ at one end; a read error may be behind it. This sequence joins TRBV7-9 and TRBJ2-1; weak D call: TRBD1 (5 bases). The germline gives CDR1 SEHNR, CDR2 FQNEAQ (reference sequence). The CDR3 runs 13 residues. DNA for the CDR3: TGTGCCAGCACCTTAGGGGCTCGGAATGAGCAGTTCTTC. Translating gives CASTLGARNEQFF.

A few counts support this clonotype. The V and J genes are TRBV2 and TRBJ2-3, with no clear D. CDR3 length: 13 residues. The germline CDR1 and CDR2 sequences are SNHLY and FYNNEI. The V and J ends lost 2 bases and 2 bases respectively, with 5 bases between them. Here the CDR3 DNA reads TGTGCCAGCAGTGAACCCATCACAGATACGCAGTATTTT. Amino acid sequence: CASSEPITDTQYF. Together with reference TRBV2 and TRBJ2-3, the CDR3 gives the full variable domain: EPEVTQTPSHQVTQMGQEVILRCVPISNHLYFYWYRQILGQKVEFLVSFYNNEISEKSEIFDDQFSVERPDGSNFTLKIRSTKLEDSAMYFCASSEPITDTQYFGPGTRLTVL.

The gene calls are TRBV6-5 and TRBJ2-1; TRBD1 is a possible D gene (6 bases). V was pared by 7 bases and J by 8 bases, with 18 bases between. The CDR3 length is 14 residues. CDR1 MNHEY and CDR2 SVGAGI come from the germline V gene. CDR3 DNA sequence: TGTGCCAGCACCCCGACGACAGGTCTCGATGAGCAGTTCTTC. Residues: CASTPTTGLDEQFF.

This clonotype was seen only a few times. The chain employs TRBV6-2 or TRBV6-3 and TRBJ2-1; possibly TRBD1 for D (5 bases). This CDR3 spans 13 amino acids. The V gene lost 8 bases and the J gene lost 4 bases, with 12 bases spanning the gap. Per the germline V gene, CDR1 is MNHEY and CDR2 is SVGEGT. The DNA of the CDR3 is TGTGCCAGCGCCCTCACAGGATACAATGAGCAGTTCTTC. It translates to CASALTGYNEQFF.

This clonotype was seen a few times. The chain combines TRBV29-1 with TRBJ2-5; D may correspond to TRBD1 or TRBD2 (6 bases each). V lost 6 bases and J lost 3, with 11 bases in between. CDR3 length: 12 amino acids. Germline lookup yields CDR1 SQVTM and CDR2 ANQGSEA. The CDR3 coding sequence is TGCAGCGTGGGGGGCAGGGAAGAGACCCAGTACTTC. It yields the protein CSVGGREETQYF.

Ten or more counts support this clonotype. The CDR3 DNA reads TGTGCCAGCAGTCCGGGGACGGCGAACACCGGGGAGCTGTTTTTT. This codes for CASSPGTANTGELFF. The rearrangement joins TRBV27 to TRBJ2-2; D may be TRBD1 or TRBD2 (5 bases each). Germline CDR1 reads MNHEY; CDR2 reads SMNVEV (reference sequence). The CDR3 extends over 15 amino acids. V lost 5 bases and J lost 0, with 10 bases in between.